A selection of T cell receptor beta chains follows, all from one sample in a study of cytomegalovirus exposure and HLA in healthy donors. TCRdb's table, derived via immunoSEQ multiplex PCR, lists solely in-frame clones and lacks some. Here the sample spans around 78,000 clones, 55% to 75% being singletons. Sequenced: PBMCs. These receptors originate from a man aged 25-40 years in good health and CMV-seropositive. CDR3s include the opening cysteine and the closing phenylalanine or tryptophan. The D gene is left open where the match is weak. The size of a clone is reported for some rows only, either as once, few or many, or as a class for expanded clones.

j_call | d_call | v_call | clone_size | cdr3_aa | cdr3_nt
TRBJ2-2 | TRBD1 | TRBV6-4 | . | CASSVSFGQGTGELFF | TGTGCCAGCAGTGTCTCTTTCGGACAGGGCACCGGGGAGCTGTTTTTT
TRBJ2-2 | TRBD2 | TRBV28 | . | CASRSTSGSTGELFF | TGTGCCAGCAGGTCTACTAGCGGAAGCACCGGGGAGCTGTTTTTT
TRBJ1-2 | . | TRBV2 | . | CASSGTDDSLYGYTF | TGTGCCAGCAGTGGGACCGACGACAGCCTCTATGGCTACACCTTC
TRBJ2-1 | TRBD2 | TRBV5-4 | . | CASSLARGGTKLNEQFF | TGTGCCAGCAGCTTGGCCCGCGGGGGAACTAAACTCAATGAGCAGTTCTTC
TRBJ2-1 | TRBD2 | TRBV7-9 | . | CASSPRGSGSSYNEQFF | TGTGCCAGCAGCCCCCGGGGAAGCGGGAGCTCCTACAATGAGCAGTTCTTC
TRBJ2-7 | . | TRBV5-6 | few | CASSLKPGNYEQYF | TGTGCCAGCAGCTTGAAGCCGGGTAACTACGAGCAGTACTTC
TRBJ1-1 | . | TRBV7-3 | . | CASSLWRTSHDKYTEAFF | TGTGCCAGCAGCTTATGGCGGACATCACACGATAAGTACACTGAAGCTTTCTTT
TRBJ2-2 | . | TRBV18 | few | CASSPRRGTGELFF | TGTGCCAGCTCACCACGTCGGGGGACCGGGGAGCTGTTTTTT
TRBJ2-5 | . | TRBV18 | few | CASSPVSQGQETQYF | TGTGCCAGCTCACCAGTTAGCCAGGGACAAGAGACCCAGTACTTC
TRBJ2-7 | TRBD1 | TRBV12-5 | . | CASGLATGALYEQYF | TGTGCTAGTGGTTTGGCGACAGGGGCACTTTACGAGCAGTACTTC